A single sample is the source of the 29 T cell receptor beta chains below, sequenced in a study of regulatory T cells in long-lasting Graves disease. Time point specified: newly diagnosed GD, antithyroid drugs for less than 3 months. Generation of the TCR library employed RNA extracted from PBMCs. Construction of the TCR beta libraries employed iRepertoire HTBI primers in conjunction with Arm-PCR of CDR3 regions. From the multiplex PCR reads, TCRdb called clonotypes with MiXCR, one entry per CDR3 protein. The sample has about 470,000 distinct CDR3 sequences; more than 13% are singletons. These data also formed part of another study, on T cells in Graves' hyperthyroidism and ophthalmopathy.

Sequencing was performed on peripheral blood mononuclear cells (PBMCs), taken at new diagnosis, from a patient treated with antithyroid drugs. Source of these receptors: a woman aged 30 to 39 with Graves disease.

This clonotype was found many times. J is TRBJ2-7 and V is TRBV25-1; D is possibly TRBD1 (6 bases). Trimming removed 3 bases at V and 6 bases at J, with 9 bases between. Germline assignment: CDR1 MGHDK and CDR2 SYGVNS. CDR3 length: 12 residues. The CDR3: CASSEVGGEQYF. CDR3 DNA: TGTGCCAGCAGTGAGGTAGGGGGCGAGCAGTACTTC.

This chain joins TRBV6-5 and TRBJ2-7, with TRBD1 matching 8 bases. CDR3 size: 17 residues. V lost 0 bases, J lost 6 bases, and 13 bases stayed unmatched. CDR1 and CDR2 from the germline V gene are MNHEY and SVGAGI. As DNA, the CDR3 is TGTGCCAGCAGTTACTCGGCCCCTGGACAGGGAATGGGCGAGCAGTACTTC. As protein: CASSYSAPGQGMGEQYF.

This clonotype was seen at least ten times. This rearrangement joins TRBV2 to TRBJ2-2, with 12 bases fitting TRBD2. V was clipped by 7 bases and J by 4 bases; unmatched bases: 4. The CDR3 spans 15 residues. Germline V lookup: CDR1 SNHLY, CDR2 FYNNEI. CDR3: CASTLTSGSTGELFF. The CDR3 bases are TGTGCCAGCACTCTGACTAGCGGGAGCACCGGGGAGCTGTTTTTT.

This clonotype showed up many times. The rearrangement joins TRBV28 to TRBJ1-1, with 7 bases aligning to TRBD1. V lost 6 bases, J lost 0 bases, and 7 bases stayed unmatched. The CDR3 totals 15 residues. Germline-derived CDR1 and CDR2 are MDHEN and SYDVKM. The CDR3 nucleotides are TGTGCCAGCAGGAAATACAGGGGACTGAACACTGAAGCTTTCTTT. Its protein product is CASRKYRGLNTEAFF.

This clonotype was observed a handful of times. This chain links TRBV5-8 with TRBJ1-5; 10 bases fit TRBD1. This CDR3 is 17 amino acids long. Looked up from germline, CDR1 is SGHTS and CDR2 is YDEGEE. The J segment lost 6 bases and the V segment lost 0 bases, leaving 9 bases of the junction unmatched. DNA of the CDR3: TGTGCCAGCAGCTTGGCCAGGGGACAGGGGATCTCTCAGCCCCAGCATTTT. Translation gives CASSLARGQGISQPQHF.

This clonotype was seen many times. The CDR3 region has the DNA TGTGCCAGCAGCACTCCCGGGGCCAGCTCCTACGAGCAGTACTTC. Protein product: CASSTPGASSYEQYF. The V gene is TRBV5-6, the J gene TRBJ2-7; D may match TRBD1 or TRBD2 (5 bases each). Germline CDR1 reads SGHDT; CDR2 reads YYEEEE. The CDR3 length is 15 residues. V was pared by 4 bases and J by 0 bases, with 14 bases between.

This clonotype was recorded at least ten times. This chain uses TRBV30 with TRBJ1-3, with a weak D call TRBD1 (6 bases). This CDR3 has 14 amino acids. The germline CDR1 and CDR2 sequences are GTSNPN and SVGIG (reference sequence). V gave up 5 bases and J gave up 1 base, with 12 bases separating them. In DNA, the CDR3 is TGTGCCTGGTACCTCGGACAGTCTGGAAACACCATATATTTT. Its protein product is CAWYLGQSGNTIYF.

The chain recombines TRBV30 with TRBJ2-6; D unclear. Germline CDR1 is GTSNPN and CDR2 is SVGIG (reference sequence). The CDR3 has 14 residues. V was clipped by 0 bases and J by 1 base, with 4 bases between them. The CDR3 protein is CAWSVSSGANVLTF. CDR3 nucleotides: TGTGCCTGGAGTGTTTCGTCTGGGGCCAACGTCCTGACTTTC.

This clonotype was seen more than once but under ten times. The chain has TRBV24-1 and TRBJ2-5; no reliable D call. CDR3 length: 14 amino acids. Germline V gene data show CDR1 as KGHDR and CDR2 as SFDVKD. The V and J ends lost 5 bases and 3 bases respectively, with 12 bases between them. The CDR3 loop is CATSGLGREETQYF. The CDR3 nucleotides are TGTGCCACCAGTGGTCTCGGCAGAGAAGAGACCCAGTACTTC.

The table lists this clonotype with many counts. The chain links TRBV30 to TRBJ1-2, with D possibly being TRBD1 (6 bases). The CDR3 runs 13 residues. Looked up from germline, CDR1 is GTSNPN and CDR2 is SVGIG (reference sequence). V was trimmed by 5 bases and J by 2 bases, leaving 12 bases between them. CDR3 sequence reads: CAWEGRGNYGYTF. The CDR3 DNA is TGTGCCTGGGAGGGAAGGGGGAACTATGGCTACACCTTC.

V and J are TRBV6-1 and TRBJ2-7; D uncertain. Trimming removed 4 bases from V and 3 bases from J, with 7 bases in between. This CDR3 comprises 12 residues. CDR1 and CDR2 (germline): MNHNS, SASEGT. The CDR3 bases are TGTGCCAGCAGTGCGACGGTCTACGAGCAGTACTTC. Its translation: CASSATVYEQYF.

V is TRBV19 and J is TRBJ2-5; the match to TRBD1 covers 8 bases. The CDR3 is made up of 15 amino acids. CDR1 is LNHDA and CDR2 is SQIVND in the germline V gene (reference sequence). V lost 5 bases and J lost 7; bases outside the gene matches: 12. The CDR3 DNA reads TGTGCCAGTAGTTTAGGACAGGGCGTACGGATGACCCAGTACTTC. Translating it yields CASSLGQGVRMTQYF.

In this sample, this clonotype turned up many times. This chain uses TRBV5-8 with TRBJ2-3; no clear D. The V and J ends lost 10 bases and 4 bases respectively, with 13 bases between them. The germline V gene has CDR1 SGHTS and CDR2 YDEGEE. The CDR3 length is 12 residues. The CDR3 reads CASAEPADTQYF. In DNA, the CDR3 is TGTGCCTCAGCAGAGCCGGCAGATACGCAGTATTTT.

This clonotype was observed many times. The V call is TRBV10-3, the J call TRBJ2-1; 7 bases match TRBD2. Germline CDR1 ENHRY, CDR2 SYGVKD. The ends lost 7 bases at V and 8 bases at J; junction bases unmatched: 11. This CDR3 has 14 residues. This CDR3 reads CAITASGVGDEQFF. The CDR3 nucleotides are TGTGCCATCACGGCTAGCGGAGTTGGCGATGAGCAGTTCTTC.

This clonotype was detected only a few times. The chain recombines TRBV20-1 with TRBJ1-5; D remains unclear. The V end lost 2 bases, the J end lost 4 bases, and 15 bases lay between the germline ends. The germline V gene encodes CDR1 DFQATT and CDR2 SNEGSKA (reference sequence). The CDR3 extends over 15 amino acids. CDR3 sequence reads: CSARPRGGNNQPQHF. Written as DNA, the CDR3 is TGCAGTGCTAGACCCCGAGGAGGGAATAATCAGCCCCAGCATTTT.

In its sample, this clonotype was seen many times. The chain links TRBV20-1 to TRBJ2-1; 7 nucleotides match TRBD1. The CDR3 is made up of 13 amino acids. The germline V gene encodes CDR1 DFQATT and CDR2 SNEGSKA (reference sequence). Trimming removed 1 base from V and 8 bases from J; junction bases left unmatched: 5. The CDR3 bases are TGCAGTGCTAGAGCAGACAGGGACCATGAGCAGTTCTTC. Translating gives CSARADRDHEQFF.

The chain couples TRBV19 to TRBJ2-7, with 10 bases lining up with TRBD1. CDR3 size: 17 residues. The junction had 16 bases not matched to a gene; V was cut back by 8 bases and J by 3 bases. Germline V gives CDR1 LNHDA, CDR2 SQIVND (reference sequence). CDR3 nucleotide sequence: TGTGCCAGTGGGCCTCGACAGGGGGCAAATGTAAACTACGAGCAGTACTTC. This sequence encodes CASGPRQGANVNYEQYF.

V usage is TRBV18 and J usage is TRBJ1-4; D uncertain. CDR1 is KGHSH, CDR2 LQKENI, per germline. The CDR3 runs 15 residues. V was trimmed by 2 bases and J by 2 bases, leaving 9 bases between them. In DNA form, the CDR3 reads TGTGCCAGCTCACCATTGGGAAAGACTAATGAAAAACTGTTTTTT. Translating it yields CASSPLGKTNEKLFF. The full variable domain, its missing parts supplied by reference TRBV18 and TRBJ1-4, is NAGVMQNPRHLVRRRGQEARLRCSPMKGHSHVYWYRQLPEEGLKFMVYLQKENIIDESGMPKERFSAEFPKEGPSILRIQQVVRGDSAAYFCASSPLGKTNEKLFFGSGTQLSVL.

This clonotype was observed a handful of times. The chain recombines TRBV5-6 with TRBJ1-5; 9 bases map to TRBD1. CDR3 length: 13 residues. The V and J ends lost 4 bases and 7 bases, in that order; junction bases with no gene match: 3. The germline V gene has CDR1 SGHDT and CDR2 YYEEEE. CDR3 sequence: CASSRDRVQPQHF. For the CDR3, the DNA is TGTGCCAGCAGCCGGGACAGGGTACAGCCCCAGCATTTT.

This clonotype showed up many times. V is TRBV6-2 or TRBV6-3 and J is TRBJ2-1; 9 nucleotides line up with TRBD1. From germline, CDR1 is MNHEY and CDR2 SVGEGT. The CDR3 is 14 amino acids. Losses at the gene ends were 6 bases for V and 5 bases for J; bases not matched to a gene: 5. CDR3 in amino acids: CASRKQGANNEQFF. CDR3 bases: TGTGCCAGCAGGAAACAGGGGGCGAACAATGAGCAGTTCTTC.

The chain uses TRBV24-1 and TRBJ2-1, with 11 bases fitting TRBD2. This CDR3 region has 15 residues. Germline V lookup: CDR1 KGHDR, CDR2 SFDVKD. Trimming cost V 2 bases and J 7 bases; bases outside gene matches: 3. The CDR3 region is CATSDSLAGANEQFF. The CDR3 DNA sequence: TGTGCCACCAGTGATTCACTAGCGGGAGCTAATGAGCAGTTCTTC.

V gene TRBV7-2 combines with J gene TRBJ1-5; D is unresolved. Germline V gives CDR1 SGHTA, CDR2 FQGNSA. The CDR3 is 16 residues long. V lost 0 bases to trimming and J lost 0 bases, with 9 bases between them. CDR3 loop: CASSLAAATSNQPQHF. The CDR3, as DNA: TGTGCCAGCAGCTTAGCGGCAGCAACTAGCAATCAGCCCCAGCATTTT.

The table lists this clonotype with many counts. The chain has TRBV5-1 and TRBJ1-2; 9 positions agree with TRBD1. Trimming removed 4 bases from V and 6 bases from J; junction bases left unmatched: 10. The CDR3 contains 15 residues. From germline, CDR1 is SGHRS and CDR2 YFSETQ. CDR3 in amino acids: CASSPRTGQGHGYTF. The CDR3 nucleotides are TGCGCCAGCAGCCCCCGAACGGGACAGGGCCATGGCTACACCTTC.

This clonotype occurred many times. The V gene is TRBV12-3 or TRBV12-4, the J gene TRBJ1-5, with D possibly matching TRBD1 (6 bases). The ends were cut back, 7 bases at V and 0 bases at J, with 19 bases in the middle. CDR3 length: 17 amino acids. In nucleotides, the CDR3 is TGTGCCAGCACCAACCACATGGCAGGGGTTAGCAATCAGCCCCAGCATTTT. Protein sequence: CASTNHMAGVSNQPQHF.

To note about this clonotype: A much more abundant neighbour one base away suggests this may be a read error. The chain uses TRBV29-1 and TRBJ2-7, with 11 nucleotides matching TRBD2. The CDR3 length is 13 residues. The V segment lost 8 bases and the J segment 0 bases; nucleotides outside the gene matches: 3. Germline V gene lookup returns CDR1 SQVTM and CDR2 ANQGSEA. This CDR3 is CSILAGGSYEQYF. DNA of the CDR3: TGCAGCATTCTAGCGGGGGGCTCCTACGAGCAGTACTTC.

Ten or more counts support this clonotype. V and J are TRBV13 and TRBJ1-5; D unclear. Looked up from germline, CDR1 is PRHDT and CDR2 is FYEKMQ (reference sequence). Between the trimmed V and J ends, which lost 0 bases and 9 bases, there was a span of 6 bases. This CDR3 is built from 12 residues. The CDR3 DNA reads as TGTGCCAGCAGCTTAGGCGAGGGGCCCCAGCATTTT. Translated, it gives CASSLGEGPQHF.

This clonotype was observed many times. The V call is TRBV27, the J call TRBJ1-1; D call uncertain. The CDR3 extends over 14 amino acids. Germline V lookup: CDR1 MNHEY, CDR2 SMNVEV (reference sequence). V shed 4 bases and J shed 0 bases, with 9 bases lying between them. The CDR3: CASSWASLNTEAFF. For the CDR3, the DNA is TGTGCCAGCAGTTGGGCCTCGTTGAACACTGAAGCTTTCTTT.

This clonotype was recorded at least ten times. The CDR3 nucleotides are TGTGCCAGCAGTTCCTATAAGCGGGAGGGCCCCTACAATGAGCAGTTCTTC. It encodes CASSSYKREGPYNEQFF. The chain couples TRBV28 to TRBJ2-1, with 10 bases lining up with TRBD2. Per germline, CDR1 MDHEN and CDR2 SYDVKM. The V gene end was trimmed by 4 bases and the J gene end by 2 bases; junction bases not matched to a gene: 8. This CDR3 comprises 17 residues.

The V gene is TRBV20-1, the J gene TRBJ2-2; no clear D. The ends were cut back, 3 bases at V and 2 bases at J, with 7 bases in the middle. From germline, CDR1 is DFQATT and CDR2 SNEGSKA (reference sequence). This CDR3 spans 13 amino acids. The CDR3 region is CSARGTNTGELFF. CDR3 DNA sequence: TGCAGTGCTAGGGGCACCAACACCGGGGAGCTGTTTTTT.